These T cell receptor beta chains were read from a single sample in a study of neurological immune-mediated disorders. TCRdb reprocessed the 5' RACE reads with MiXCR, giving one entry per CDR3 protein. This table holds under 40,000 distinct CDR3 sequences, less than 15% found once. The sample comprised PBMCs. These receptor sequences come from a woman in her forties in good health. Both conserved end residues are part of each CDR3. D genes are given only for firm matches. A row's size may be missing; if present it is once, few, many or a size class.

>TRBJ1-5|-|14|TRBV20-1|many
CSAILTGSGQPQHF
TGCAGTGCTATATTAACAGGATCGGGCCAGCCCCAGCATTTT
>TRBJ2-1|TRBD2|16|TRBV5-1|many
CASSLDGRASYNEQFF
TGCGCCAGCAGCTTGGACGGGAGGGCATCCTACAATGAGCAGTTCTTC
>TRBJ2-7|-|13|TRBV20-1|many
CSARKSGSYEQYF
TGCAGTGCTAGAAAGTCGGGGTCCTACGAGCAGTACTTC
>TRBJ2-7|TRBD1|13|TRBV7-2|many
CASSVRDSYEQYF
TGTGCCAGCAGCGTCCGGGACAGCTACGAGCAGTACTTC
>TRBJ2-7|TRBD1|14|TRBV5-6|-
CASSSAGGSYEQYF
TGTGCCAGCAGCTCGGCAGGGGGCTCCTACGAGCAGTACTTC
>TRBJ1-1|TRBD1|15|TRBV25-1|medium-sized
CASTRRTGGSTEAFF
TGTGCCAGTACACGGCGGACAGGGGGGAGTACTGAAGCTTTCTTT
>TRBJ2-7|TRBD2|14|TRBV29-1|-
CSVATGTSPAEQYF
TGCAGCGTTGCAACCGGGACTAGTCCCGCTGAGCAGTACTTC
>TRBJ2-1|TRBD2|18|TRBV20-1|many
CSATTSGTSGRFRNEQFF
TGCAGTGCTACGACTTCCGGGACTAGCGGGAGGTTTAGAAATGAGCAGTTCTTC
>TRBJ2-1|-|15|TRBV9|many
CASSVVGATYNEQFF
TGTGCCAGCAGCGTAGTCGGGGCAACCTACAATGAGCAGTTCTTC
>TRBJ1-6|-|13|TRBV6-5|many
CASSYSLDSPLHF
TGTGCCAGCAGTTACTCCCTGGATTCACCCCTCCACTTT
>TRBJ1-4|-|15|TRBV9|-
CASSVYRALNEKLFF
TGTGCCAGCAGCGTTTACAGGGCACTTAATGAAAAACTGTTTTTT
>TRBJ1-6|TRBD1|14|TRBV20-1|-
CSAKTGTGIPPLHF
TGCAGTGCCAAGACCGGGACAGGTATACCACCCCTCCACTTT
>TRBJ1-3|-|14|TRBV20-1|many
CSAREGGAGNTIYF
TGCAGTGCTAGAGAGGGAGGGGCTGGAAACACCATATATTTT
>TRBJ1-4|TRBD1|15|TRBV5-6|many
CASSFRDRVAAKLFF
TGTGCCAGCAGCTTCAGGGACAGGGTAGCTGCAAAACTGTTTTTT
>TRBJ1-5|-|14|TRBV6-6|many
CASRTDGGSQPQHF
TGTGCCAGCAGGACGGACGGGGGTAGTCAGCCCCAGCATTTT
>TRBJ2-1|TRBD2|15|TRBV7-9|many
CASSLVLAVGNEQFF
TGTGCCAGCAGCTTAGTACTAGCGGTAGGAAATGAGCAGTTCTTC
>TRBJ2-3|-|13|TRBV3-1|-
CASSWDFGDTQYF
TGTGCCAGCAGCTGGGACTTTGGAGATACGCAGTATTTT
>TRBJ1-1|TRBD1|15|TRBV4-1|many
CASSQPDRGHTEAFF
TGCGCCAGCAGCCAGCCGGACAGGGGGCATACTGAAGCTTTCTTT
>TRBJ1-5|-|14|TRBV5-5|many
CASRSDRPGGPQHF
TGTGCCAGCAGATCCGACAGGCCGGGCGGGCCCCAGCATTTT
>TRBJ1-2|-|13|TRBV28|many
CASSFPSLQGYTF
TGTGCCAGCAGTTTTCCCAGCCTACAAGGCTACACCTTC
>TRBJ2-7|TRBD1|15|TRBV12-3/TRBV12-4|many
CASRTGRDSNYEQYF
TGTGCCAGCAGGACCGGACGGGACAGTAACTACGAGCAGTACTTC
>TRBJ1-5|TRBD1|14|TRBV12-3/TRBV12-4|many
CASSLRDRDQPQHF
TGTGCCAGCAGTCTCCGGGACAGGGATCAGCCCCAGCATTTT
>TRBJ2-3|-|13|TRBV20-1|many
CSASQWSTDTQYF
TGCAGTGCGTCACAGTGGAGCACAGATACGCAGTATTTT
>TRBJ1-5|-|8|TRBV15|-
CSNQPQHF
TGTAGCAATCAGCCCCAGCATTTT
>TRBJ2-2|-|12|TRBV10-1|many
CASSRGPGELFF
TGCGCCAGCTCCAGGGGCCCCGGGGAGCTGTTTTTT
>TRBJ2-1|-|13|TRBV5-1|many
CASSFQGNNEQFF
TGCGCCAGCAGCTTTCAGGGCAACAATGAGCAGTTCTTC
>TRBJ1-5|TRBD1|16|TRBV5-5|many
CASSYAGGREYQPQHF
TGTGCCAGCAGCTACGCAGGGGGGCGAGAGTATCAGCCCCAGCATTTT
>TRBJ1-3|-|14|TRBV5-6|many
CASSWTELGNTIYF
TGTGCCAGCAGCTGGACAGAGCTTGGAAACACCATATATTTT
>TRBJ2-2|TRBD1|15|TRBV10-3|many
CAISRRTGNTGELFF
TGTGCCATCAGCCGCCGGACAGGGAACACCGGGGAGCTGTTTTTT
>TRBJ1-6|-|14|TRBV7-9|medium-sized
CASSLGQSNSPLHF
TGTGCCAGCAGCTTAGGGCAGAGTAATTCACCCCTCCACTTT
>TRBJ2-2|-|14|TRBV4-3|many
CASSQVGEAGELFF
TGCGCCAGCAGCCAAGTCGGTGAGGCCGGGGAGCTGTTTTTT
>TRBJ2-3|TRBD1|16|TRBV5-1|many
CASSFVGQGASNTQYF
TGCGCCAGCAGCTTCGTGGGACAGGGGGCTTCAAATACGCAGTATTTT
>TRBJ2-1|TRBD2|21|TRBV12-3/TRBV12-4|-
CASRPLPGLAQWEGSYNEQFF
TGTGCCAGCAGGCCCCTACCGGGACTAGCGCAATGGGAAGGCTCCTACAATGAGCAGTTCTTC
>TRBJ1-2|-|14|TRBV5-1|many
CASSGPMGGYGYTF
TGCGCCAGCAGCGGACCAATGGGGGGCTATGGCTACACCTTC
>TRBJ1-2|-|14|TRBV12-3/TRBV12-4|medium-sized
CASSPRRGVGGYTF
TGTGCCAGCAGTCCCCGTAGGGGAGTCGGAGGCTACACCTTC
>TRBJ2-3|-|16|TRBV27|-
CASRLGALVGTDTQYF
TGTGCCAGCAGATTGGGAGCTCTAGTAGGCACAGATACGCAGTATTTT
>TRBJ1-2|-|16|TRBV9|many
CASSVGVRGRDYGYTF
TGTGCCAGCAGCGTAGGGGTACGGGGTCGTGACTATGGCTACACCTTC
>TRBJ2-7|-|12|TRBV6-5|many
CASRGQSYEQYF
TGTGCCAGCAGAGGACAGTCTTACGAGCAGTACTTC
>TRBJ1-5|TRBD1|17|TRBV5-5|many
CASSLWLDRGSNQPQHF
TGTGCCAGCAGCTTGTGGCTCGACAGGGGTAGCAATCAGCCCCAGCATTTT
>TRBJ2-5|-|14|TRBV5-6|many
CASTLNPTQETQYF
TGTGCCAGCACCCTCAACCCAACGCAAGAGACCCAGTACTTC
>TRBJ2-7|TRBD2|15|TRBV5-1|many
CASSVTSGGTYEQYF
TGCGCCAGCAGCGTTACTAGCGGGGGGACTTACGAGCAGTACTTC
>TRBJ1-1|-|12|TRBV20-1|many
CSASYLNTEAFF
TGCAGTGCTAGTTACCTGAACACTGAAGCTTTCTTT
>TRBJ1-2|-|15|TRBV20-1|many
CSARDDTLLGYGYTF
TGCAGTGCTAGAGATGACACCCTCCTAGGTTATGGCTACACCTTC
>TRBJ2-5|TRBD1|16|TRBV5-1|many
CASSSGDRAFQETQYF
TGCGCCAGCAGCTCCGGGGACAGGGCTTTCCAAGAGACCCAGTACTTC
>TRBJ2-3|TRBD2|17|TRBV5-1|many
CASSLAVTSGGANTQYF
TGCGCCAGCAGCTTGGCCGTGACTAGCGGGGGGGCAAATACGCAGTATTTT
>TRBJ2-4|-|13|TRBV7-6|many
CASSPLGPNIQYF
TGTGCCAGCAGCCCCCTCGGACCTAACATTCAGTACTTC
>TRBJ1-6|-|12|TRBV7-6|many
CASSLGTAPLHF
TGTGCCAGCAGCTTAGGGACCGCCCCCCTCCACTTT
>TRBJ2-1|TRBD2|18|TRBV6-2/TRBV6-3|-
CASSYAGTSWSSYNEQFF
TGTGCCAGCAGTTACGCAGGGACTAGCTGGAGCTCCTACAATGAGCAGTTCTTC
>TRBJ1-5|-|14|TRBV6-1|many
CASSEFLGNQPQHF
TGTGCCAGCAGTGAATTTCTGGGGAATCAGCCCCAGCATTTT
>TRBJ1-1|-|13|TRBV12-5|many
CASGLVEYTEAFF
TGTGCTAGTGGTTTGGTAGAGTACACTGAAGCTTTCTTT